This T cell receptor beta chain was identified in a study of shared clonotypes between healthy human individuals. Looking at the study overall: In total, the donors were two women and a few men aged 18 to 49.

Only CD45RO-negative cells positively selected for CCR7 counted as naive CD8 cells, so terminally differentiated effector memory CD45RA+ cells were excluded. The CDR3 runs 14 residues. Germline-derived CDR1 and CDR2 are MNHEY and SVGAGI. Trimming cost V 6 bases and J 2 bases, with 11 bases left between them. In the original processing: Quality scores were absent from the junction-only immunoSEQ sequences, so filtering differed. Sequencing was performed with immunoSEQ multiplex PCR; in TCRdb, only in-frame clones are kept and a portion is missing. The DNA gave D and trimming, while V, J and clone size come from that table. The sample records some 2.1 million clones, 90% to 95% being singletons.

This chain links TRBV6-5 with TRBJ1-5; no definite D call. Input material: naive CD8+ T cells from PBMCs. The sequence was collected from a man aged 18-30 years in good health. Some clones in this sample may be carry-over from other donors' samples. The CDR3 loop reads CASSSTLGNQPQHF. CDR3 bases: TGTGCCAGCAGCTCTACTCTGGGCAATCAGCCCCAGCATTTT.